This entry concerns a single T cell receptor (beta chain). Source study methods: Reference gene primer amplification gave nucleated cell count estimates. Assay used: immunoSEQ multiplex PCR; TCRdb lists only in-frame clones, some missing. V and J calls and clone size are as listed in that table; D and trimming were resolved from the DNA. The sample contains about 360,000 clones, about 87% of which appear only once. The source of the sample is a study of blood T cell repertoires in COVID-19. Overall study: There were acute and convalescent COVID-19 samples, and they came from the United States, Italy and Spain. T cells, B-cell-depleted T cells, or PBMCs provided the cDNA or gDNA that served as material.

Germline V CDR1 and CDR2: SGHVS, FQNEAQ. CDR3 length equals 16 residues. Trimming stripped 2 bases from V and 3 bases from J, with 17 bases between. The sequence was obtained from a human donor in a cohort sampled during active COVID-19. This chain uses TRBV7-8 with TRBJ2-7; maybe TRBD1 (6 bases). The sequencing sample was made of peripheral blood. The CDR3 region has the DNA TGTGCCAGCAGCTTAAAAACTCCGGGACATTACTACGAGCAGTACTTC. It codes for CASSLKTPGHYYEQYF.